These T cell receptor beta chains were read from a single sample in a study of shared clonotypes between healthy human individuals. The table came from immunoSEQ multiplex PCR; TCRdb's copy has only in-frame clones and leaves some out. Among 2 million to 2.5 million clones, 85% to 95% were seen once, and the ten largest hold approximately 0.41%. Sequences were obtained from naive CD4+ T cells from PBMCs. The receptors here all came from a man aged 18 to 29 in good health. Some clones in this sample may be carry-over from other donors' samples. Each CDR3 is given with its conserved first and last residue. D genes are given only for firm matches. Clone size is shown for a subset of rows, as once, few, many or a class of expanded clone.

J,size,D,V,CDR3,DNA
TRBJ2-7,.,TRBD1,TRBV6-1,CASRARDRNSYEQYF,TGTGCCAGCAGAGCTCGGGACAGGAACTCCTACGAGCAGTACTTC
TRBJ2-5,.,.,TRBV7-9,CASSSGYSQETQYF,TGTGCCAGCAGCTCCGGTTACTCCCAAGAGACCCAGTACTTC
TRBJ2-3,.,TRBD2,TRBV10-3,CAISGGTSGGTDTQYF,TGTGCCATCAGTGGTGGGACTAGCGGCGGCACAGATACGCAGTATTTT
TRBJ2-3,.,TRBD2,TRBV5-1,CASSWGREGTDTQYF,TGCGCCAGCAGCTGGGGGAGGGAGGGAACAGATACGCAGTATTTT
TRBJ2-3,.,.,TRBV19,CASSIGRVITDTQYF,TGTGCCAGTAGTATCGGCAGGGTGATCACAGATACGCAGTATTTT
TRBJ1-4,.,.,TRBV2,CASSGETSNEKLFF,TGTGCCAGCAGTGGCGAGACGTCCAATGAAAAACTGTTTTTT
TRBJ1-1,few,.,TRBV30,CAWSTGSEAFF,TGTGCCTGGAGTACCGGGTCTGAAGCTTTCTTT
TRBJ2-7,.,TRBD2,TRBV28,CASSPTSGRREQYF,TGTGCCAGCAGCCCGACTAGCGGGAGACGCGAGCAGTACTTC
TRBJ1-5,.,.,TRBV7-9,CASSSRGGNQSQHF,TGTGCCAGCAGCTCGAGGGGGGGCAATCAGTCCCAGCATTTT
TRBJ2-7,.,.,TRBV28,CASSLTGEQYF,TGTGCCAGCAGTCTGACAGGAGAGCAGTACTTC
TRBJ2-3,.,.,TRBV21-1,CASSTPGSATFPSTDTQYF,TGTGCCAGCAGCACCCCGGGCAGCGCGACATTTCCTAGCACAGATACGCAGTATTTT
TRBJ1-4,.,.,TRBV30,CAWSAQATNEKLFF,TGTGCCTGGAGTGCGCAGGCAACTAATGAAAAACTGTTTTTT
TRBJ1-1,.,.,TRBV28,CASSTSTVNTEAFF,TGTGCCAGCAGCACCTCCACAGTGAACACTGAAGCTTTCTTT
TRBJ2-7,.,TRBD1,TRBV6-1,CASVTGQYEQYF,TGTGCCAGTGTGACAGGGCAATACGAGCAGTACTTC
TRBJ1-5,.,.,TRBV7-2,CASSLVAGFNNQPQHF,TGTGCCAGCAGCCTTGTGGCAGGGTTTAATAATCAGCCCCAGCATTTT
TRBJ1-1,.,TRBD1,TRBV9,CASSVDPGTGGTEAFF,TGTGCCAGCAGCGTAGATCCAGGGACAGGGGGAACTGAAGCTTTCTTT
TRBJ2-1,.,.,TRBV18,CASSSRLSSYNEQFF,TGTGCCAGCTCATCACGGTTGAGCTCCTACAATGAGCAGTTCTTC
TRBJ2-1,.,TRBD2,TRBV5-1,CASSLVLAGGIGEQFF,TGCGCCAGCAGCTTGGTACTAGCGGGAGGAATTGGTGAGCAGTTCTTC
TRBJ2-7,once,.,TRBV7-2,CASSLARTSYEQYF,TGTGCCAGCAGCTTAGCCCGGACAAGCTACGAGCAGTACTTC
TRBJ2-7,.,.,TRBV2,CASSEYSREYF,TGTGCCAGCAGTGAGTACTCGAGAGAGTACTTC
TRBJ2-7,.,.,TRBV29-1,CSVEFWGRLYEQYF,TGCAGCGTTGAGTTTTGGGGACGTCTCTACGAGCAGTACTTC
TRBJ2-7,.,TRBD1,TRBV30,CAWSTGGPSYEQYF,TGTGCCTGGAGTACAGGGGGCCCCTCCTACGAGCAGTACTTC
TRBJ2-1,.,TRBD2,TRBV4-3,CASSPGVAGGNEQFF,TGCGCCAGCAGCCCCGGGGTGGCGGGAGGGAATGAGCAGTTCTTC
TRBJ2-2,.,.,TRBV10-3,CAIRETGNTGELFF,TGTGCCATCAGGGAGACAGGGAACACCGGGGAGCTGTTTTTT
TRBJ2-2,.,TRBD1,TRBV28,CASRPTGKNTGELFF,TGTGCCAGCAGACCGACAGGGAAGAACACCGGGGAGCTGTTTTTT
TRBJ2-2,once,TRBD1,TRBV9,CASSGKGQLSTGELFF,TGTGCCAGCAGCGGAAAGGGACAGCTAAGCACCGGGGAGCTGTTTTTT
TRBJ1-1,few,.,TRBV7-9,CASNQILGKNTEAFF,TGTGCCAGCAACCAAATATTAGGGAAGAACACTGAAGCTTTCTTT
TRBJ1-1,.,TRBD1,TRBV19,CASQTRQGSNTEAFF,TGTGCCTCCCAGACCCGACAGGGTTCGAACACTGAAGCTTTCTTT
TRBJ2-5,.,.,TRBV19,CASSIFAGLQETQYF,TGTGCCAGTAGTATTTTTGCTGGGTTACAAGAGACCCAGTACTTC
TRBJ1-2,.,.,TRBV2,CASRDDMDGYTF,TGTGCCAGCAGAGATGACATGGATGGCTACACCTTC
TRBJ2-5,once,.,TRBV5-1,CASSSTVGQETQYF,TGCGCCAGCAGCTCTACGGTTGGACAAGAGACCCAGTACTTC
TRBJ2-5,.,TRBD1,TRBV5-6,CASSPGTGARETQYF,TGTGCCAGCAGCCCCGGGACAGGCGCGAGGGAGACCCAGTACTTC
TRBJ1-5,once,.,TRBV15,CATSSRGGWSGSPYGAYSNQPQHF,TGTGCCACCAGCAGTAGAGGAGGATGGTCGGGCAGCCCCTATGGGGCATATAGCAATCAGCCCCAGCATTTT
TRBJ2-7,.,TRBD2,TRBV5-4,CASSLVASGGHWYF,TGTGCCAGCAGCTTGGTGGCTAGCGGGGGCCATTGGTACTTC
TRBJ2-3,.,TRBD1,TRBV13,CASSLGTGGRGTQYF,TGTGCCAGCAGCTTAGGGACAGGGGGCAGGGGTACGCAGTATTTT
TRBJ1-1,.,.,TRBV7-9,CASSSTPGRAGANTEAFF,TGTGCCAGCAGCTCTACCCCTGGGAGGGCAGGAGCGAACACTGAAGCTTTCTTT
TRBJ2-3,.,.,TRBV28,CASSLVALAPSTDTQYF,TGTGCCAGCAGTTTAGTAGCCCTGGCTCCTAGCACAGATACGCAGTATTTT
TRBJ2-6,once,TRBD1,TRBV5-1,CASKGDSLLSGANVLTF,TGCGCCAGCAAGGGGGACAGCCTCCTCTCTGGGGCCAACGTCCTGACTTTC
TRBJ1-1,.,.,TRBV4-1,CASSPPGTEAFF,TGCGCCAGCAGCCCCCCAGGCACTGAAGCTTTCTTT
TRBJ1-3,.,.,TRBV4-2,CASSQGDLAPSGNTIYF,TGTGCCAGCAGCCAAGGAGACCTTGCCCCCTCTGGAAACACCATATATTTT
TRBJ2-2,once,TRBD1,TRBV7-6,CASSLTGADTGELFF,TGTGCCAGCAGTTTGACAGGGGCCGACACCGGGGAGCTGTTTTTT
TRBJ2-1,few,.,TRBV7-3,CASIPGTPRNEQFF,TGTGCCAGCATCCCCGGGACTCCCCGCAATGAGCAGTTCTTC
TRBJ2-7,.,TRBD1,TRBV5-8,CASSLVGTGVYEQYF,TGTGCCAGCAGCTTGGTCGGGACAGGGGTCTACGAGCAGTACTTC
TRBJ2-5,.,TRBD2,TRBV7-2,CASSLGLAGSQETQYF,TGTGCCAGCAGCTTAGGTCTAGCGGGAAGCCAAGAGACCCAGTACTTC